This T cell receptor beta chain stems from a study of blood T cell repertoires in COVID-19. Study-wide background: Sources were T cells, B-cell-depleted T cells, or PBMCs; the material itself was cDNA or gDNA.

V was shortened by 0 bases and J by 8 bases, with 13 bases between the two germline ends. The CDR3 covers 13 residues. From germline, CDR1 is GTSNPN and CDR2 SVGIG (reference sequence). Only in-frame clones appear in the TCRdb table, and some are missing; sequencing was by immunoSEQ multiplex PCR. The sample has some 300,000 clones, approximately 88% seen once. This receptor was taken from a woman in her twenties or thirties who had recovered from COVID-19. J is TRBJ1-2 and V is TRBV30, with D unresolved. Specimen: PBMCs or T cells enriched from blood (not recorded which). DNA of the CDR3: TGTGCCTGGAGTGTAAGCGGGTTGAACGGCTACACCTTC. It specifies CAWSVSGLNGYTF.